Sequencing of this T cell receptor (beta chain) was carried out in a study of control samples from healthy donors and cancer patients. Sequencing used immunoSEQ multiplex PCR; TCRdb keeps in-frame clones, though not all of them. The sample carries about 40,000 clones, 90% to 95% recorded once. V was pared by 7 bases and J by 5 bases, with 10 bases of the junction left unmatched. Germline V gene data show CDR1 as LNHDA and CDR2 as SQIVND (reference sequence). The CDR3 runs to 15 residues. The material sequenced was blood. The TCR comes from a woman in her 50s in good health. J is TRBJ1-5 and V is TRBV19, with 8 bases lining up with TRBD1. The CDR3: CASTPLLQGDQPQHF. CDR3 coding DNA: TGTGCCAGTACGCCCCTACTACAGGGGGATCAGCCCCAGCATTTT.